This T cell receptor beta chain was recorded in a study of lymphopenia after photon versus proton radiotherapy. Points from the study as a whole: In patients who died, overall survival fell as post-nadir TCR diversity dropped more. Relative stability marked proton patients; photon patients lost diversity and naive cells.

With regard to this clone: The antigen remains unidentified.

Clones were read by immunoSEQ multiplex PCR, and TCRdb kept only the in-frame ones, dropping some. The profile shows 160,000 or so clones, about 85% of them singletons. With 5 bases removed from V and 2 bases from J, the gap between germline ends came to 7 bases. The CDR3 is made up of 12 amino acids. The germline gives CDR1 MDHEN, CDR2 SYDVKM. The V gene is TRBV28, the J gene TRBJ2-7; D ambiguous. The origin of this receptor is a man in his fifties with gastric cancer. The source material was peripheral blood, sampled from a patient treated with photon-based radiotherapy. The CDR3 nucleotides read TGTGCCAGCAGTACCCCCCCCTACGAGCAGTACTTC. Its protein product is CASSTPPYEQYF.